Below, 22 T cell receptor beta chains from the same sample are listed, as sequenced in a study of blood T cell repertoires in COVID-19. Repertoires were generated with immunoSEQ multiplex PCR, while TCRdb's copy carries only in-frame clones and drops some. The sample carries about 240,000 clones, approximately 85% recorded once. The sequenced material came from peripheral blood. These receptor sequences come from a man older than 75 with acute or convalescent COVID-19.

The rearrangement uses TRBV19 and TRBJ1-2; 7 bases agree with TRBD1. This CDR3 has 13 residues. The J segment lost 8 bases and the V segment lost 5 bases, leaving 8 bases of the junction unmatched. Germline V gene sequence: CDR1 LNHDA, CDR2 SQIVND (reference sequence). CDR3 protein: CASSSTGNDGYTF. The DNA of the CDR3 is TGTGCCAGTAGTTCGACAGGGAATGACGGCTACACCTTC. Full variable domain (missing parts from reference TRBV19 and TRBJ1-2): DGGITQSPKYLFRKEGQNVTLSCEQNLNHDAMYWYRQDPGQGLRLIYYSQIVNDFQKGDIAEGYSVSREKKESFPLTVTSAQKNPTAFYLCASSSTGNDGYTFGSGTRLTVV.

This clone was recorded once. Other nucleotide sequences from this sample produce the same CDR3. The chain has TRBV6-5 and TRBJ1-4; the match to TRBD1 covers 9 bases. The CDR3 loop spans 13 amino acids. V shed 8 bases and J 7 bases; nucleotides not matched to a gene: 5. Looked up from germline, CDR1 is MNHEY and CDR2 is SVGAGI. This CDR3 is CASQQGAGEKLFF. The CDR3 DNA reads as TGTGCCAGCCAACAGGGGGCGGGTGAAAAACTGTTTTTT.

The chain combines TRBV18 with TRBJ1-2; D is perhaps TRBD1 (6 bases). The germline V and J ends were trimmed by 0 bases and 6 bases, with 14 bases remaining between them. The germline gives CDR1 KGHSH, CDR2 LQKENI. The CDR3 contains 15 residues. The CDR3, as DNA: TGTGCCAGCTCACCACCCATTCTTTCAGGGGATGGCTACACCTTC. As protein: CASSPPILSGDGYTF.

The chain carries TRBV19 and TRBJ2-3; 13 positions agree with TRBD2. Looked up from germline, CDR1 is LNHDA and CDR2 is SQIVND (reference sequence). Trimming took 7 bases from V and 5 from J; bases not matched to a gene: 9. The CDR3 spans 16 residues. CDR3 loop: CASTPRGLAGIDTQYF. The CDR3 region has the DNA TGTGCCAGTACTCCCCGGGGACTAGCGGGAATAGATACGCAGTATTTT.

This chain connects TRBV18 to TRBJ1-6; D is undetermined. This CDR3 contains 13 residues. V was shortened by 2 bases and J by 13 bases, with 12 bases between the two germline ends. Germline lookup yields CDR1 KGHSH and CDR2 LQKENI. Here the CDR3 reads CASSPDRGSPLHF. In DNA form, the CDR3 reads TGTGCCAGCTCACCAGACCGAGGGTCGCCCCTCCACTTT.

This chain links TRBV9 with TRBJ2-3; 9 nucleotides agree with TRBD2. This CDR3 has 16 amino acids. V trimming: 4 bases; J trimming: 5 bases; junction bases outside the gene matches: 11. Per the germline V gene, CDR1 is SGDLS and CDR2 is YYNGEE. CDR3 in amino acids: CASSPSGLAWGDTQYF. Written as DNA, the CDR3 is TGTGCCAGCAGCCCCTCAGGACTAGCGTGGGGAGATACGCAGTATTTT. Full variable domain (rest looked up from reference TRBV9 and TRBJ2-3): DSGVTQTPKHLITATGQRVTLRCSPRSGDLSVYWYQQSLDQGLQFLIQYYNGEERAKGNILERFSAQQFPDLHSELNLSSLELGDSALYFCASSPSGLAWGDTQYFGPGTRLTVL.

The chain couples TRBV9 to TRBJ1-6, with D possibly being TRBD1 (6 bases). Germline lookup yields CDR1 SGDLS and CDR2 YYNGEE. CDR3 length: 13 residues. V lost 3 bases to trimming and J lost 11 bases, with 12 bases between them. The chain's CDR3 is CASSATGDPPLHF. CDR3 coding DNA: TGTGCCAGCAGCGCGACAGGAGATCCACCCCTCCACTTT.

The rearrangement links TRBV2 to TRBJ1-1, with D possibly TRBD1 on 5 matching bases. Trimming took off 7 bases at V and 4 bases at J, with 13 bases between the two ends. CDR3 length equals 13 residues. CDR1 is SNHLY, CDR2 FYNNEI, per germline. This CDR3 is CASKRDGVTEAFF. The DNA for the CDR3 is TGTGCCAGCAAGCGGGACGGAGTCACTGAAGCTTTCTTT.

The chain employs TRBV28 and TRBJ1-4, with D possibly matching TRBD1 (6 bases). Per germline, CDR1 MDHEN and CDR2 SYDVKM. The V end was cut by 5 bases, the J end by 0 bases, with 16 bases between. CDR3 length equals 17 residues. The CDR3 here is CASSGTGFPPTNEKLFF. DNA for the CDR3: TGTGCCAGCAGTGGAACAGGGTTCCCTCCAACTAATGAAAAACTGTTTTTT. The complete variable domain, with remaining parts taken from reference TRBV28 and TRBJ1-4, reads DVKVTQSSRYLVKRTGEKVFLECVQDMDHENMFWYRQDPGLGLRLIYFSYDVKMKEKGDIPEGYSVSREKKERFSLILESASTNQTSMYLCASSGTGFPPTNEKLFFGSGTQLSVL.

The gene calls are TRBV28 and TRBJ1-2; D gene ambiguous. There are 12 residues in the CDR3. The germline gives CDR1 MDHEN, CDR2 SYDVKM. Trimming shortened V by 6 bases and J by 4 bases, and 9 bases separated the two germline ends. The CDR3 loop is CASSPAGYGYTF. For the CDR3, the DNA is TGTGCCAGCAGCCCCGCGGGCTATGGCTACACCTTC.

CDR3 in amino acids: CASSQERGSWNTEAFF. Written as DNA, the CDR3 is TGTGCCAGCAGCCAAGAACGTGGCAGTTGGAACACTGAAGCTTTCTTT. The chain is built from TRBV3-1 (or the pseudogene TRBV3-2) and TRBJ1-1; no reliable D call. The CDR3 extends over 16 amino acids. Deletions cut 0 bases from V and 1 base from J, with 12 bases between. Germline V gene sequence: CDR1 LGHDT, CDR2 YNNKEL (reference sequence).

This chain joins TRBV4-1 and TRBJ1-5; D perhaps matches TRBD1 (5 bases). This CDR3 is 15 amino acids long. Germline lookup yields CDR1 MGHRA and CDR2 YSYEKL. V dropped 0 bases and J dropped 1 base, with 7 bases sitting between them. The CDR3 DNA reads as TGCGCCAGCAGCCAAGACCGACAGAGCAATCAGCCCCAGCATTTT. This translates into CASSQDRQSNQPQHF.

This clone was recorded once. The chain uses TRBV18 and TRBJ1-2; 9 bases agree with TRBD1. The CDR3 spans 16 residues. V shed 2 bases and J 4 bases; nucleotides not matched to a gene: 8. The germline CDR1 and CDR2 sequences are KGHSH and LQKENI. CDR3 in DNA: TGTGCCAGCTCACCAACCCGACAGGGGGTTGGCTATGGCTACACCTTC. This gives the protein CASSPTRQGVGYGYTF.

The J gene is TRBJ1-5, the V gene TRBV3-1 (or the pseudogene TRBV3-2); D gene uncertain. Germline values: CDR1 LGHDT, CDR2 YNNKEL (reference sequence). The CDR3 totals 13 residues. Trimming removed 0 bases at V and 7 bases at J, with 7 bases between. CDR3 sequence: CASSQDLWQPQHF. DNA of the CDR3: TGTGCCAGCAGCCAAGATCTATGGCAGCCCCAGCATTTT.

V is TRBV3-1 (or the pseudogene TRBV3-2) and J is TRBJ2-5; no clear D. CDR1 and CDR2 (germline): LGHDT, YNNKEL (reference sequence). The CDR3 spans 12 residues. V was pared by 8 bases and J by 4 bases, with 11 bases between. CDR3 region: CASGELGETQYF. CDR3 bases: TGTGCCAGCGGTGAGCTCGGAGAGACCCAGTACTTC.

The gene calls are TRBV13 and TRBJ2-5; D unresolved. Germline assignment: CDR1 PRHDT and CDR2 FYEKMQ (reference sequence). The V and J ends lost 5 bases and 5 bases respectively, with 3 bases between them. The CDR3 is made up of 10 amino acids. This CDR3 is CASSLETQYF. The CDR3 nucleotides read TGTGCCAGCAGCCTGGAGACCCAGTACTTC.

CDR3 residues: CASSYSAVGPEKLFF. CDR3 coding DNA: TGTGCCAGCAGTTACTCGGCCGTTGGCCCTGAAAAACTGTTTTTT. The chain employs TRBV6-6 and TRBJ1-4; D uncertain. V was pared by 0 bases and J by 7 bases, with 12 bases between. This CDR3 contains 15 residues. Germline lookup yields CDR1 MNHNY and CDR2 SVGAGI (reference sequence).

This clone has a single count. The chain links TRBV5-5 to TRBJ2-7; D perhaps matches TRBD2 (5 bases). The CDR3 consists of 16 residues. The V end was cut by 0 bases, the J end by 3 bases, with 16 bases between. Germline V CDR1 and CDR2: SGHKS, YYEKEE (reference sequence). The CDR3 DNA follows: TGTGCCAGCAGCTTGGCAACGGAGCGGATCTTCTACGAGCAGTACTTC. Translation: CASSLATERIFYEQYF.

This clone was found a few times. The chain has TRBV18 and TRBJ1-5; D gene ambiguous. CDR3 length equals 13 residues. V shed 3 bases and J shed 5 bases, with 8 bases lying between them. CDR1 and CDR2 from the germline V gene are KGHSH and LQKENI. The CDR3 DNA sequence: TGTGCCAGCTCACCTTACGGGGATCAGCCCCAGCATTTT. Residues: CASSPYGDQPQHF.

This clone was recorded only once. The chain uses TRBV28 and TRBJ1-5; D gene unclear. CDR3 length: 14 amino acids. Trimming left V 3 bases short and J 3 bases short, with 9 bases between. Germline values: CDR1 MDHEN, CDR2 SYDVKM. CDR3: CASSFMTLNQPQHF. The CDR3 nucleotides are TGTGCCAGCAGTTTTATGACACTCAATCAGCCCCAGCATTTT. Looking up the rest from reference TRBV28 and TRBJ1-5 gives the full variable domain: DVKVTQSSRYLVKRTGEKVFLECVQDMDHENMFWYRQDPGLGLRLIYFSYDVKMKEKGDIPEGYSVSREKKERFSLILESASTNQTSMYLCASSFMTLNQPQHFGDGTRLSIL.

The J gene is TRBJ2-7, the V gene TRBV20-1; maybe TRBD1 (5 bases). The germline V and J ends were trimmed by 3 bases and 4 bases, with 16 bases remaining between them. The CDR3 runs 14 residues. Germline assignment: CDR1 DFQATT and CDR2 SNEGSKA (reference sequence). The CDR3 nucleotides read TGCAGTGCTAGTGCAGGGCTGGCAGAGTACGAGCAGTACTTC. Translating it yields CSASAGLAEYEQYF.

This clone was found once. The V and J genes are TRBV29-1 and TRBJ1-2; D call uncertain. The CDR3 sequence is 12 residues long. Trimming left V 3 bases short and J 3 bases short, with 8 bases between. The V gene's germline CDR1 is SQVTM and CDR2 ANQGSEA. The CDR3 region is CSVESQHYGYTF. The DNA of the CDR3 is TGCAGCGTTGAGTCACAGCACTATGGCTACACCTTC.